This T cell receptor (beta chain) appears in the sequencing data of a study of cytomegalovirus exposure and HLA in healthy donors. Background on the study: When 398 donors were genotyped, roughly 80% of them were found to fall in the Caucasian-associated ancestry cluster.

Study results and caveats: Later analysis identified a missense DCLRE1C variant that was linked to TCR beta V- and J-gene trimming. Cytomegalovirus status was reportedly diagnosed by the classifier with high sensitivity and specificity. Presence/absence analyses rested on an assumption that sequencing depth was roughly uniform across donors.

PCR amplification relied on 60 Vbeta primers (plus 13 Jbeta primers). TCRdb's table, derived via immunoSEQ multiplex PCR, lists solely in-frame clones and lacks some. The sample comprises around 150,000 clones, about 68% of which are singletons, and approximately 1.3% rests with the top ten. Concerning this clone: Antigen: not known.

Source material: PBMCs. This sequence originates from a man aged 18 to 30 in good health and CMV-seronegative.

CDR3 DNA: TGTGCCAGTAGTATAGATTCAGGGTTCAATCAGCCCCAGCATTTT. Translated, it gives CASSIDSGFNQPQHF. The genes are TRBV19 and TRBJ1-5, with a weak D call TRBD1 (5 bases). CDR1 is LNHDA, CDR2 SQIVND, per germline (reference sequence). The CDR3 spans 15 residues. Trimming pared 0 bases from V and 3 bases from J, leaving 9 bases between.